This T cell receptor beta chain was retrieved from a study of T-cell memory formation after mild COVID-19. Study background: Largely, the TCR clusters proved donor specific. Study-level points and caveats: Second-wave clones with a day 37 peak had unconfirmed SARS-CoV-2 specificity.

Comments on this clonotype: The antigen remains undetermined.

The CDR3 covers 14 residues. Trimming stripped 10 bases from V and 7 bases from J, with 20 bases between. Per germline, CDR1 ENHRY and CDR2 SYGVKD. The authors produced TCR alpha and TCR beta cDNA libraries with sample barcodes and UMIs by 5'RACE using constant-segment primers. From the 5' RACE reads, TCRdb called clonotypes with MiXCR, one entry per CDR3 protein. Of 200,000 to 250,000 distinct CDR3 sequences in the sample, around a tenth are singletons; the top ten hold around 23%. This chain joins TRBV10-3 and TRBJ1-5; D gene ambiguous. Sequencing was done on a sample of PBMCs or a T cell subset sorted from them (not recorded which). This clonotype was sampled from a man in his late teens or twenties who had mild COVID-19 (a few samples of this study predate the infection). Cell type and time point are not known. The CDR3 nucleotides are TGTGCCAACAGCCCGGACCCTCAGGCGCAGCCCCAGCATTTT. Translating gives CANSPDPQAQPQHF.